The clone carrying this T cell receptor (beta chain) was detected many times. The antigen remains unidentified. This entry comes from a study of regulatory T cells in long-lasting Graves disease. Points from the study as a whole: With persistent disease, TRBV28, TRBJ1-2 and TRBJ2-5 were the favored segments. Study of thyroid tissue was not done, with only peripheral blood studied. Persistent-disease Graves' patients showed less TCR diversity than new cases.

With iRepertoire HTBI primers and Arm-PCR of CDR3 regions, TCR beta libraries were built. One entry per CDR3 protein, called by TCRdb with MiXCR from the multiplex PCR reads. The sample consists of approximately 300,000 distinct CDR3 sequences, approximately 20% of them appearing once. This CDR3 contains 13 residues. Per the germline V gene, CDR1 is LNHNV and CDR2 is YYDKDF (reference sequence). V lost 0 bases to trimming and J lost 3 bases, with 6 bases between them. Time point: newly diagnosed GD, antithyroid drugs for less than 3 months. Researchers made the TCR library from RNA that was extracted from PBMCs.

This chain joins TRBV15 and TRBJ2-7; no clear D. The input for sequencing was peripheral blood mononuclear cells (PBMCs), taken at new diagnosis, from a patient treated with antithyroid drugs. The receptor comes from a female donor with Graves disease. The CDR3 DNA follows: TGTGCCACCAGCAGAGATCTCCTCTACGAGCAGTACTTC. Its protein is CATSRDLLYEQYF.